These 19 T cell receptor beta chains came from one sample sequenced in a study of T cell repertoires in cytomegalovirus infection. TCRdb reprocessed the reads via MiXCR and lists one record per CDR3 protein. The sample contains about 320,000 distinct CDR3 sequences, around a tenth of which appear only once. The sequenced material came from PBMCs. Source of these receptors: a human donor in good health (CMV status not recorded). Some clones in this sample may be carry-over from other donors' samples.

This clonotype showed up just a few times. This rearrangement joins TRBV12-3 or TRBV12-4 to TRBJ2-5, with TRBD1 matching 9 bases. V lost 6 bases, J lost 4 bases, and 3 bases stayed unmatched. The length of the CDR3 is 13 residues. The CDR3 sequence is CASRRQGGETQYF. CDR3 nucleotides: TGTGCCAGCAGAAGACAGGGGGGAGAGACCCAGTACTTC.

This clonotype was seen a handful of times. The V call is TRBV4-3, the J call TRBJ2-7; D call uncertain. CDR1 LGHNA and CDR2 YSLEER come from the germline V gene. The V and J ends lost 1 base and 2 bases respectively, with 12 bases between them. The CDR3 covers 15 residues. The CDR3 reads CASSQGYGMPYEQYF. DNA of the CDR3: TGCGCCAGCAGCCAAGGGTACGGAATGCCCTACGAGCAGTACTTC.

This clonotype came up a few times. The chain couples TRBV19 to TRBJ2-1; no firm D call. In germline, CDR1 is LNHDA, CDR2 SQIVND (reference sequence). V dropped 8 bases and J dropped 1 base, with 9 bases sitting between them. This CDR3 has 13 residues. The CDR3 DNA sequence: TGTGCCAGTCGCCGAGAGTCCTACAATGAGCAGTTCTTC. Translation: CASRRESYNEQFF. Looking up the rest from reference TRBV19 and TRBJ2-1 gives the full variable domain: DGGITQSPKYLFRKEGQNVTLSCEQNLNHDAMYWYRQDPGQGLRLIYYSQIVNDFQKGDIAEGYSVSREKKESFPLTVTSAQKNPTAFYLCASRRESYNEQFFGPGTRLTVL.

V gene TRBV19 combines with J gene TRBJ2-4; D is perhaps TRBD1 (5 bases). This CDR3 region has 13 residues. V was shortened by 3 bases and J by 13 bases, with 16 bases between the two germline ends. Per germline, CDR1 LNHDA and CDR2 SQIVND (reference sequence). CDR3 protein: CASSMVPGQDQYF. The CDR3 nucleotides read TGTGCCAGTAGTATGGTCCCCGGACAAGACCAGTACTTC.

This clonotype occurred many times. The chain is built from TRBV7-2 and TRBJ2-1, with D hard to call. Trimming removed 0 bases at V and 6 bases at J, with 6 bases between. This CDR3 is 13 amino acids long. Germline V gives CDR1 SGHTA, CDR2 FQGNSA. CDR3 sequence: CASSLAISNEQFF. CDR3 bases: TGTGCCAGCAGCTTAGCGATTTCCAATGAGCAGTTCTTC.

This clonotype appeared many times. The chain links TRBV6-1 to TRBJ2-7; the D is unclear. Per the germline V gene, CDR1 is MNHNS and CDR2 is SASEGT. The CDR3 extends over 11 amino acids. V was cut by 6 bases and J by 2 bases, with 5 bases left in between. This CDR3 is CASRTTYEQYF. The CDR3 DNA follows: TGTGCCAGCAGAACTACCTACGAGCAGTACTTC.

This clonotype was picked up a small number of times. The J gene is TRBJ2-1, the V gene TRBV11-1, with D tentatively TRBD2 (6 bases). Germline CDR1 is SGHAT and CDR2 is FQDESV (reference sequence). The germline V and J ends were trimmed by 5 bases and 8 bases, with 19 bases remaining between them. There are 15 residues in the CDR3. The CDR3 nucleotides read TGTGCCAGCAGCCAAGGTCACAAGCGGGTCGATGAGCAGTTCTTC. As protein: CASSQGHKRVDEQFF. Supplemented by reference TRBV11-1 and TRBJ2-1, the full variable domain reads EAEVAQSPRYKITEKSQAVAFWCDPISGHATLYWYRQILGQGPELLVQFQDESVVDDSQLPKDRFSAERLKGVDSTLKIQPAELGDSAMYLCASSQGHKRVDEQFFGPGTRLTVL.

The sample holds a few counts of this clonotype. This chain uses TRBV12-3 or TRBV12-4 with TRBJ1-1; D may be TRBD1 (6 bases). The CDR3 totals 14 residues. Trimming removed 7 bases from V and 4 bases from J, with 16 bases in between. The CDR3 reads CASTPGGGSTEAFF. The DNA of the CDR3 is TGTGCCAGCACCCCGGGAGGGGGTAGCACTGAAGCTTTCTTT.

The chain has TRBV4-3 and TRBJ2-3; no firm D call. Per the germline V gene, CDR1 is LGHNA and CDR2 is YSLEER. Trimming removed 2 bases at V and 0 bases at J, with 15 bases between. CDR3 length equals 17 residues. The CDR3 DNA sequence: TGCGCCAGCAGCCAATTTCCGATCGGAACTAGCACAGATACGCAGTATTTT. Translated: CASSQFPIGTSTDTQYF.

The sample holds a few counts of this clonotype. This rearrangement joins TRBV5-1 to TRBJ1-2; no definite D call. The CDR3 covers 14 residues. Germline V CDR1 and CDR2: SGHRS, YFSETQ. The ends were cut back, 4 bases at V and 7 bases at J, with 17 bases in the middle. The CDR3, as DNA: TGCGCCAGCAGCCGTGGACCGGAGGAGGGTGGCTACACCTTC. Translated: CASSRGPEEGGYTF. The full variable domain, with the rest looked up from reference TRBV5-1 and TRBJ1-2, is KAGVTQTPRYLIKTRGQQVTLSCSPISGHRSVSWYQQTPGQGLQFLFEYFSETQRNKGNFPGRFSGRQFSNSRSEMNVSTLELGDSALYLCASSRGPEEGGYTFGSGTRLTVV.

The table lists this clonotype with many counts. This chain connects TRBV7-2 to TRBJ1-6, with D tentatively TRBD1 (5 bases). The V and J ends lost 1 base and 8 bases respectively, with 12 bases between them. Germline assignment: CDR1 SGHTA and CDR2 FQGNSA. The CDR3 totals 15 residues. CDR3 in DNA: TGTGCCAGCAGCTTAGAGTGGGACGGAGATTCACCCCTCCACTTT. This sequence encodes CASSLEWDGDSPLHF.

CDR3 coding DNA: TGTGCCAGCAGCCCCCTCCGGGACAGGGTATTTACCGGTGTAAACACCATATATTTT. It codes for CASSPLRDRVFTGVNTIYF. The chain combines TRBV7-8 with TRBJ1-3; TRBD1 aligns across 9 bases. The CDR3 totals 19 residues. V gave up 5 bases and J gave up 6 bases; unmatched junction bases: 20. CDR1 and CDR2 (germline): SGHVS, FQNEAQ.

This clonotype has only a few counts. The chain recombines TRBV6-6 with TRBJ2-7; D remains ambiguous. The CDR3 runs 12 residues. V lost 7 bases to trimming and J lost 5 bases, with 12 bases between them. The germline CDR1 and CDR2 sequences are MNHNY and SVGAGI (reference sequence). The chain's CDR3 is CASTLMGNEQYF. The CDR3 nucleotides are TGTGCCAGCACCCTCATGGGCAACGAGCAGTACTTC.

The rearrangement joins TRBV11-3 to TRBJ2-7; D not resolved. V gave up 1 base and J gave up 0 bases, with 10 bases separating them. The CDR3 covers 15 residues. The germline V gene has CDR1 SGHNT and CDR2 YENEEA. As DNA, the CDR3 is TGTGCCAGCAGCTTAGTTCCGGCCATCTCCTACGAGCAGTACTTC. Protein: CASSLVPAISYEQYF.

V usage is TRBV7-9 and J usage is TRBJ2-7; 8 nucleotides line up with TRBD1. The V gene end was trimmed by 4 bases and the J gene end by 2 bases; junction bases not matched to a gene: 7. CDR1 and CDR2 (germline): SEHNR, FQNEAQ (reference sequence). The length of the CDR3 is 15 residues. CDR3 bases: TGTGCCAGCAGCTCTCCGACAGGGGCCACCTACGAGCAGTACTTC. It translates to CASSSPTGATYEQYF.

Only a few counts were recorded for this clonotype. The DNA of the CDR3 is TGTGCCAGCAGTTACTCTCTCAGTTCGGCGGGAGGGGAGACCCAGTACTTC. This encodes CASSYSLSSAGGETQYF. This chain uses TRBV6-5 with TRBJ2-5; TRBD2 aligns across 9 bases. CDR1 and CDR2 (germline): MNHEY, SVGAGI. This CDR3 spans 17 amino acids. V gave up 0 bases and J gave up 5 bases; unmatched junction bases: 10.

This clonotype occurred a few times. The rearrangement links TRBV3-1 to TRBJ1-1, with 8 bases aligning to TRBD1. This CDR3 spans 16 amino acids. The germline V gene has CDR1 LGHDT and CDR2 YNNKEL (reference sequence). J lost 1 base, V lost 3 bases, and 7 bases had no gene match. DNA for the CDR3: TGTGCCAGCAGCCAGGACAGGGCGGCGGGGAACACTGAAGCTTTCTTT. Its protein product is CASSQDRAAGNTEAFF.

CDR3 loop: CAISDTGSGNTEAFF. Written as DNA, the CDR3 is TGTGCCATCAGTGATACGGGGAGTGGGAACACTGAAGCTTTCTTT. The genes are TRBV10-3 and TRBJ1-1; no clear D. V was shortened by 3 bases and J by 1 base, with 12 bases between the two germline ends. Germline CDR1 and CDR2: ENHRY and SYGVKD. The CDR3 spans 15 residues.

In its sample, this clonotype was seen a few times. The chain carries TRBV4-2 and TRBJ1-1; D ambiguous. Germline V gene data show CDR1 as LGHNA and CDR2 as YNFKEQ. Trimming removed 4 bases at V and 0 bases at J, with 9 bases between. This CDR3 is 14 amino acids long. CDR3: CASSPGDLNTEAFF. DNA for the CDR3: TGTGCCAGCAGCCCTGGGGATTTGAACACTGAAGCTTTCTTT.